The TCR beta chain under discussion was sequenced for a study of spatial heterogeneity in lung cancer. Study background: On average, each unique TCR and UMI combination appeared more than ten times in raw reads. Study results and limitations: Whereas they appeared in blood less at follow-up, ubiquitous expanded tumor TCRs appeared there more at resection.

As to this clonotype: The antigen is not known.

A unique molecular identifier was attached to every TCR cDNA molecule. MiXCR, run by TCRdb on the 5' RACE reads, gives a single entry per CDR3 protein. The table has about 50,000 distinct CDR3 sequences, 6.5% to 8% seen once; the top ten hold 10% to 15%. Trimming took 2 bases from V and 5 from J, leaving 13 bases between them. CDR3 length: 14 amino acids. In germline, CDR1 is MNHEY, CDR2 SMNVEV (reference sequence). The time point: sample taken at primary tumor resection. Whole RNA was taken from tumor, nontumor lung or frozen PBMC; it was then sequenced unsorted. More than 70 TRACERx patients with early, untreated non-small cell lung cancer donated samples.

The sequence derives from a female donor with early-stage non-small cell lung cancer. Sequences were derived from PBMCs, sampled at surgery. V gene TRBV27 combines with J gene TRBJ2-7; D ambiguous. CDR3 loop: CASSLGSLWNEQYF. Written as DNA, the CDR3 is TGTGCCAGCAGTTTAGGATCCCTCTGGAACGAGCAGTACTTC.